This TCR beta chain is drawn from a study of T cells after yellow fever vaccination. Study results and caveats: Most primary-vaccination clones reappeared after the booster (approximately 95% CD4, roughly 88% CD8).

TCRdb called the 5' RACE reads again in MiXCR, with one record for every CDR3 protein. The table records 500,000 to 650,000 distinct CDR3 sequences, roughly 12% of them present only once. The V end lost 4 bases, the J end lost 0 bases, and 19 bases lay between the germline ends. The length of the CDR3 is 18 residues. CDR1 is LGHNA and CDR2 is YNFKEQ in the germline V gene. In regard to this clonotype: The antigen is undetermined.

The sample consisted of PBMCs, taken on the day of the yellow fever booster vaccination. J is TRBJ2-1 and V is TRBV4-2; a weak D match, TRBD2 (6 bases). This TCR derives from a man younger than 45 who received the YFV17D yellow fever vaccine. The CDR3, as DNA: TGTGCCAGCAGCCCCCGAGGTCGGGGACTGAGCTCCTACAATGAGCAGTTCTTC. It yields the protein CASSPRGRGLSSYNEQFF.